The text below deals with one T cell receptor (beta chain). Its antigen is undetermined. This sample is part of a study of shared clonotypes between healthy human individuals. General study findings and limits: Estimated richness values were generally larger in naive subsets than in memory subsets.

For each subset, genomic DNA was distributed in equal portions over several immunoSEQ plates. Original processing methods: Filtering was not the same, since immunoSEQ gave junction-only sequences without quality scores. Some clones are missing from TCRdb's copy, which holds only in-frame ones; the method was immunoSEQ multiplex PCR. V and J calls and clone size are copied from that table; D and trimming were computed from the DNA. Of over 2 million clones listed, about 95% are singletons. Terminally differentiated effector memory CD45RA+ cells were excluded from the naive CD8 cells, which were CD45RO-negative and positively selected for CCR7. Donors, without exception, were Caucasian adults residing in Nashville, Tennessee. Sequencing used naive CD8+ T cells sorted from blood. The sequence came from a man aged 18 to 30 in good health.

The CDR3 DNA sequence: TGTGCCAGCAGCCCAGGGACGACTGAAGCTTTCTTT. It encodes CASSPGTTEAFF. The chain carries TRBV7-9 and TRBJ1-1, with D possibly matching TRBD1 (5 bases). The CDR3 consists of 12 residues. Germline V gene lookup returns CDR1 SEHNR and CDR2 FQNEAQ (reference sequence). Trimming pared 5 bases from V and 5 bases from J, leaving 9 bases between.